The 4 T cell receptor beta chains below come from one sample, sequenced in a study of cytomegalovirus exposure and HLA in healthy donors. Profiling relied on immunoSEQ multiplex PCR, and the TCRdb table lists in-frame clones only, not all of them. The table lists 100,000 or so clones, approximately 88% of them singletons. The sample comprised PBMCs. The receptor source for this set is a woman in her twenties or thirties in good health and CMV-seronegative.

This sequence joins TRBV6-5 and TRBJ2-7; 9 nucleotides match TRBD2. Looked up from germline, CDR1 is MNHEY and CDR2 is SVGAGI. The V and J ends lost 6 bases and 3 bases, in that order; junction bases with no gene match: 9. The CDR3 is made up of 15 amino acids. CDR3: CASSLGLAGNYEQYF. CDR3 DNA: TGTGCCAGCAGCCTGGGGCTAGCGGGGAACTACGAGCAGTACTTC.

This clone was seen only once. The chain employs TRBV15 and TRBJ1-5; TRBD1 might be the D (6 bases). CDR1 LNHNV and CDR2 YYDKDF come from the germline V gene (reference sequence). This CDR3 is built from 13 residues. Trimming took off 8 bases at V and 5 bases at J, with 13 bases between the two ends. CDR3 nucleotides: TGTGCCACCCAACAGGGAACGGATCAGCCCCAGCATTTT. This encodes CATQQGTDQPQHF.

The gene calls are TRBV18 and TRBJ2-2; D is uncertain. V lost 0 bases and J lost 4, with 9 bases in between. Germline V lookup: CDR1 KGHSH, CDR2 LQKENI. The CDR3 length is 15 residues. The CDR3 nucleotides read TGTGCCAGCTCACCACCCCTTGTTAGCACCGGGGAGCTGTTTTTT. It encodes CASSPPLVSTGELFF. Filled out from reference TRBV18 and TRBJ2-2, the complete variable domain reads NAGVMQNPRHLVRRRGQEARLRCSPMKGHSHVYWYRQLPEEGLKFMVYLQKENIIDESGMPKERFSAEFPKEGPSILRIQQVVRGDSAAYFCASSPPLVSTGELFFGEGSRLTVL.

This chain links TRBV5-4 with TRBJ2-2, with a tentative D call TRBD1 (6 bases). Per the germline V gene, CDR1 is SGHNT and CDR2 is YYREEE (reference sequence). The CDR3 runs to 14 residues. Between the trimmed V and J ends, which lost 3 bases and 2 bases, there was a span of 8 bases. The CDR3 sequence: CASSSGQNTGELFF. CDR3 coding DNA: TGTGCCAGCAGCTCGGGACAAAACACCGGGGAGCTGTTTTTT.